These T cell receptor beta chains were read from a single sample in a study of blood T cells in healthy people across ages. One entry per CDR3 protein results from TCRdb running MiXCR on the 5' RACE reads. The sample shows hundreds of thousands of distinct CDR3 sequences, approximately 25% of them seen only once. The same specimen was also included in a second study, on T cells of mothers and their children.

Sequencing was performed on blood. The receptors here all came from a boy aged 5-17 years in good health. Each CDR3 is given with its conserved first and last residue. D genes are given only for firm matches. Part of the rows lack a size; the others show once, few, many or a class for expanded clones.

clone_size	d_call	v_call	j_call	cdr3_nt	cdr3_aa
NA	NA	TRBV29-1	TRBJ2-3	TGCAGCGTTTCGCTTCTAGAGGTGGATACGCAGTATTTT	CSVSLLEVDTQYF
NA	NA	TRBV12-3/TRBV12-4	TRBJ1-1	TGTGCCAGCAGCCCTTTCGGGAGGGGTGAAGCTTTCTTT	CASSPFGRGEAFF
few	NA	TRBV10-3	TRBJ2-1	TGTGCCATCAGCCTGGAAGGTCAGCAGTTCTTC	CAISLEGQQFF
NA	TRBD2	TRBV13	TRBJ2-5	TGTGCCAGCAGCACGGGGGGATCGGGGGAGACCCAGTACTTC	CASSTGGSGETQYF
few	NA	TRBV7-3	TRBJ2-7	TGTGCCAGCAGCTTAACTACCGGACGGGAGCAGTACTTC	CASSLTTGREQYF
NA	NA	TRBV4-2	TRBJ2-1	TGTGCCAGCAGCCCCACTAGAGGCAATGAGCAGTTCTTC	CASSPTRGNEQFF
NA	TRBD2	TRBV11-2	TRBJ2-7	TGTGCCAGCCGCGGCGGGCTAGCGGGGAACTCCTACGAGCAGTACTTC	CASRGGLAGNSYEQYF
few	TRBD1	TRBV6-5	TRBJ2-5	TGTGCCAGCAGTTCCTTCGACAGGGGTGGACAGACCCAGTACTTC	CASSSFDRGGQTQYF
many	NA	TRBV29-1	TRBJ1-1	TGCAGCGCCGGACGGAGACTTGAAGCTTTCTTT	CSAGRRLEAFF
NA	NA	TRBV15	TRBJ2-3	TGTGCCACCAGCAGAGATCGTGGCATTTTCACAGATACGCAGTATTTT	CATSRDRGIFTDTQYF
NA	NA	TRBV3-1	TRBJ2-3	TGTGCCAGCAGCCAGGGGGTAGCAGATACGCAGTATTTT	CASSQGVADTQYF
NA	NA	TRBV20-1	TRBJ2-1	TGCAGTGCTAGAGATCCGATGGGCTACAATGAGCAGTTCTTC	CSARDPMGYNEQFF
NA	TRBD1	TRBV25-1	TRBJ1-1	TGTGCCAGCAGTGAGATCGACAGGGGGCCGAACACTGAAGCTTTCTTT	CASSEIDRGPNTEAFF
few	NA	TRBV4-2	TRBJ1-2	TGTGCCAGCAGCCAGGCGACAGTTAACTATGGCTACACCTTC	CASSQATVNYGYTF
NA	TRBD2	TRBV7-4	TRBJ2-3	TGTGCCAGCAGCTTGACTAGCGGGAAGGTAGCAGATACGCAGTATTTT	CASSLTSGKVADTQYF
NA	NA	TRBV5-1	TRBJ2-2	TGCGCCAGCAGCGCCGTGAGGGGCTTAAACACCGGGGAGCTGTTTTTT	CASSAVRGLNTGELFF
NA	NA	TRBV29-1	TRBJ1-1	TGCAGCGTTGTGGGGGAAGAGACTGAAGCTTTCTTT	CSVVGEETEAFF
NA	TRBD2	TRBV20-1	TRBJ2-1	TGCAGTGCTAGAGATACCCTCGGACTAGACCCTCATGAGCAGTTCTTC	CSARDTLGLDPHEQFF
many	TRBD1	TRBV7-2	TRBJ2-7	TGTGCCAGCAGCTTAGCGGGGACAGGGGGCTACGAGCAGTACTTC	CASSLAGTGGYEQYF
NA	TRBD1	TRBV6-2/TRBV6-3	TRBJ1-1	TGTGCCAACAGCTTCCAGGGGGATGACACTGAAGCTTTCTTT	CANSFQGDDTEAFF
NA	TRBD2	TRBV20-1	TRBJ2-7	TGCAGTGCTAGAGATGGCGGGACTAGCGGGAGGGCCTACGAGCAGTACTTC	CSARDGGTSGRAYEQYF
NA	NA	TRBV6-6	TRBJ2-5	TGTGCCAGCAGTTACTCCCGCCTAGTGGGAGCTGAGACCCAGTACTTC	CASSYSRLVGAETQYF
many	TRBD2	TRBV6-1	TRBJ2-1	TGTGCCAGCAGTGAACCGGGACTAGCGAAGAATGAGCAGTTCTTC	CASSEPGLAKNEQFF
NA	NA	TRBV10-3	TRBJ2-3	TGTGCCACCCAGACCAGGGCCGGCCGTTTACCACAGTATTTT	CATQTRAGRLPQYF
few	NA	TRBV29-1	TRBJ2-3	TGCAGCGTGGACCGGGGCGAAACAGATACGCAGTATTTT	CSVDRGETDTQYF
NA	NA	TRBV7-6	TRBJ1-6	TGTGCCAGCAGCTTAGGAGGCGTCGGTTATAATTCACCCTTCCACTTT	CASSLGGVGYNSPFHF
few	NA	TRBV6-5	TRBJ2-1	TGTGCCACCCGAACCGGGGGCCACAATGAGCAGTTCTTC	CATRTGGHNEQFF
NA	TRBD1	TRBV13	TRBJ1-4	TGTGCCAGCAGCCACCTAGGGACAGGGAATGAAAAACTGTTTTTT	CASSHLGTGNEKLFF
few	NA	TRBV27	TRBJ1-4	TGTGCCAGCGGGCGGATTCGGTCAGCTAATGAAAAACTGTTTTTT	CASGRIRSANEKLFF
NA	NA	TRBV2	TRBJ2-5	TGTGCCAGCAGTGAAGGGGGGTCCCTTGAGACCCAGTACTTC	CASSEGGSLETQYF
NA	NA	TRBV20-1	TRBJ2-7	TGCAGTGCTAAGGAGCAGTTAGACTACGAGCAGTACTTC	CSAKEQLDYEQYF
NA	NA	TRBV29-1	TRBJ1-1	TGCAGCGTTGAGTTAAACATGAACACTGAAGCTTTCTTT	CSVELNMNTEAFF
NA	NA	TRBV29-1	TRBJ1-1	TGCAGCGGGAGACAGACCAAGCGCACTGAAGCTTTCTTT	CSGRQTKRTEAFF
few	TRBD2	TRBV20-1	TRBJ2-1	TGCAGTGCTCCAGACCGGAGGCGGGAGGCCCCCTACAATGAGCAGTTCTTC	CSAPDRRREAPYNEQFF
few	NA	TRBV6-5	TRBJ1-4	TGTGCCAGCAGTTACTCACGGGGGGAAGGTGAAAAACTGTTTTTT	CASSYSRGEGEKLFF
NA	NA	TRBV11-2	TRBJ2-1	TGTGCCAGCAGCGAGGAAGCAGGGGCAGGGGATGAGCAGTTCTTC	CASSEEAGAGDEQFF
few	TRBD2	TRBV12-3/TRBV12-4	TRBJ2-4	TGTGCCAGCAGTTCTGATGGACTAGCGGGATCGACGGCCAAAAACATTCAGTACTTC	CASSSDGLAGSTAKNIQYF
few	NA	TRBV6-2/TRBV6-3	TRBJ2-1	TGTGCCAGCGACTCCTTAGCGACGACCTCCTACAATGAGCAGTTCTTC	CASDSLATTSYNEQFF
NA	NA	TRBV28	TRBJ1-6	TGTGCCAGCAGCCCCGCGACAGCGGACTCACCCCTCCACTTT	CASSPATADSPLHF
few	NA	TRBV5-1	TRBJ1-4	TGCGCCAGCAGCGTACAGGGTTCTTATGAAAAACTGTTTTTT	CASSVQGSYEKLFF
few	NA	TRBV7-2	TRBJ1-2	TGTGCCAGCAGCTTAGCCGGGACGGCCTATGGCTACACCTTC	CASSLAGTAYGYTF
NA	NA	TRBV7-2	TRBJ2-5	TGTGCCAGCAGCCTTCGGACAGTCCCCCTCGGGGAGACCCAGTACTTC	CASSLRTVPLGETQYF
few	NA	TRBV7-8	TRBJ2-3	TGTGCCAGCAGCTTCTCCGGCGGGCCCACAGATACGCAGTATTTT	CASSFSGGPTDTQYF
NA	NA	TRBV29-1	TRBJ2-3	TGCAGCGTCGACGGGGCAGGGGAACACACAGATACGCAGTATTTT	CSVDGAGEHTDTQYF
NA	TRBD1	TRBV6-5	TRBJ2-1	TGTGCCAGCAAAAAAATACAGGGGAATGAGCAGTTCTTC	CASKKIQGNEQFF
NA	NA	TRBV12-3/TRBV12-4	TRBJ2-7	TGTGCCAGCAGTCCAGTAGGATCCTCCTACGAGCAGTACTTC	CASSPVGSSYEQYF
NA	NA	TRBV3-1	TRBJ1-5	TGTGCCAGCGGCCGGGGGACCGAGAATCAGCCCCAGCATTTT	CASGRGTENQPQHF
few	NA	TRBV2	TRBJ1-4	TGTGCCAGCAGCGAACCGGGACAAGTCTCTGAAAAACTGTTTTTT	CASSEPGQVSEKLFF
NA	NA	TRBV11-2	TRBJ2-5	TGTGCCAGCAGCTTAGGGTGGGAGTTCGAAGAGACCCAGTACTTC	CASSLGWEFEETQYF